The 14 T cell receptor beta chains given below trace back to one sample, sequenced in a study of CD8 T cells in Susac syndrome (dated by TCRdb to the late 2010s). Receptor amplification or capture employed the immunoSEQ multiplex PCR assay. RNA was extracted using the RNeasy kit, and about 0.5 to 1 ug of the RNA was reverse transcribed with random hexamers. The public reads were reanalyzed by TCRdb: fastp trimming at Q25, MiXCR alignment, in-frame beta chains only. Each CDR3 protein gets just one entry, which takes the most common genes and DNA from the rows behind it. The sample records approximately 150,000 distinct CDR3 sequences, 94% of which are singletons. The leading ten clones occupy about 0.09% of the sample. Sequences were obtained from CD4+ T cells from PBMCs. These receptors all come from a human donor with multiple sclerosis.

The chain has TRBV29-1 and TRBJ2-5; the match to TRBD2 covers 9 bases. CDR1 is SQVTM and CDR2 is ANQGSEA in the germline V gene. This CDR3 has 13 amino acids. Unmatched junction bases numbered 10, after V lost 7 bases and J lost 7 bases. As DNA, the CDR3 is TGCAGCGCCCTAGGGCTAGCGGGACCGACCCAGTACTTC. It specifies CSALGLAGPTQYF.

The chain has TRBV10-2 and TRBJ1-1; D possibly corresponds to TRBD1 (6 bases). With 10 bases removed from V and 1 base from J, the gap between germline ends came to 16 bases. The V gene's germline CDR1 is WSHSY and CDR2 SAAADI. There are 14 residues in the CDR3. The CDR3 DNA reads as TGCGCCACCCACCCTGCGGGACAGAACACTGAAGCTTTCTTT. Translating it yields CATHPAGQNTEAFF.

Only one count was recorded for this clonotype. The chain carries TRBV7-3 and TRBJ2-1; D call uncertain. The V end was cut by 4 bases, the J end by 0 bases, with 10 bases between. CDR3 length: 15 residues. In germline, CDR1 is SGHTA, CDR2 FQGTGA. CDR3 amino acids: CASSSQGDSYNEQFF. As DNA, the CDR3 is TGTGCCAGCAGCTCACAAGGAGACTCCTACAATGAGCAGTTCTTC. The full variable domain, in which reference TRBV7-3 and TRBJ2-1 provide the parts outside the CDR3, is GAGVSQTPSNKVTEKGKYVELRCDPISGHTALYWYRQSLGQGPEFLIYFQGTGAADDSGLPNDRFFAVRPEGSVSTLKIQRTERGDSAVYLCASSSQGDSYNEQFFGPGTRLTVL.

The chain has TRBV7-2 and TRBJ1-4; D unresolved. The V gene's germline CDR1 is SGHTA and CDR2 FQGNSA. The CDR3 spans 14 residues. Trimming removed 5 bases at V and 0 bases at J, with 7 bases between. The CDR3 spells CASSPHTTNEKLFF. In DNA form, the CDR3 reads TGTGCCAGCAGCCCCCATACAACTAATGAAAAACTGTTTTTT.

This clonotype was counted once. This chain connects TRBV27 to TRBJ1-6; TRBD1 matches 8 bases. Germline CDR1 and CDR2: MNHEY and SMNVEV (reference sequence). CDR3 length: 16 amino acids. After removal of 3 bases from V and 7 bases from J, the junction contained 8 bases not matched to a gene. This chain's CDR3 is CASSFHRTGGNSPLHF. CDR3 DNA sequence: TGTGCCAGCAGTTTCCATCGCACAGGGGGAAATTCACCCCTCCACTTT.

The chain uses TRBV7-3 and TRBJ2-2; the D gene is possibly TRBD2 (6 bases). V was cut by 4 bases and J by 9 bases, with 12 bases left in between. Germline values: CDR1 SGHTA, CDR2 FQGTGA. The CDR3 runs 13 residues. CDR3 sequence reads: CASSSPAGRELFF. CDR3 in DNA: TGTGCCAGCAGCTCGCCCGCGGGGAGGGAGCTGTTTTTT.

The chain joins TRBV2 to TRBJ1-1; no definite D call. Germline CDR1 and CDR2: SNHLY and FYNNEI. CDR3 length: 14 amino acids. The V end was cut by 7 bases, the J end by 3 bases, with 15 bases between. The CDR3 here is CASTQRRSDTEAFF. Written as DNA, the CDR3 is TGTGCCAGCACCCAAAGGAGGTCGGACACTGAAGCTTTCTTT.

The V and J genes are TRBV29-1 and TRBJ2-5; D not certain. Trimming took 2 bases from V and 5 from J, leaving 3 bases between them. The CDR3 spans 10 residues. Germline V gene sequence: CDR1 SQVTM, CDR2 ANQGSEA. The CDR3 spells CSVEMETQYF. The CDR3 nucleotides read TGCAGCGTTGAAATGGAGACCCAGTACTTC.

This clonotype was picked up one time. The chain links TRBV2 to TRBJ1-5; D is perhaps TRBD1 (5 bases). CDR3 size: 13 residues. Trimming shortened V by 7 bases and J by 5 bases, and 12 bases separated the two germline ends. Germline V gene lookup returns CDR1 SNHLY and CDR2 FYNNEI. This CDR3 reads CASTERDDQPQHF. DNA for the CDR3: TGTGCCAGCACCGAGAGGGACGATCAGCCCCAGCATTTT.

This chain uses TRBV18 with TRBJ2-2, with a weak D call TRBD1 (5 bases). Trimming shortened V by 3 bases and J by 8 bases, and 22 bases separated the two germline ends. There are 17 residues in the CDR3. CDR1 is KGHSH, CDR2 LQKENI, per germline. CDR3 loop: CASSPDQLTGHLGELFF. CDR3 nucleotide sequence: TGTGCCAGCTCACCTGACCAGCTAACAGGTCACCTGGGGGAGCTGTTTTTT.

V and J are TRBV15 and TRBJ2-1, with 9 positions matching TRBD2. CDR3 size: 15 residues. The J segment lost 5 bases and the V segment lost 1 base, leaving 3 bases of the junction unmatched. Germline CDR1 reads LNHNV; CDR2 reads YYDKDF (reference sequence). CDR3 in amino acids: CATSRAGGRDNEQFF. The CDR3 coding sequence is TGTGCCACCAGCAGAGCCGGCGGGAGGGACAATGAGCAGTTCTTC.

The chain couples TRBV2 to TRBJ2-7; D is unclear. This CDR3 has 12 amino acids. CDR1 SNHLY and CDR2 FYNNEI come from the germline V gene. V was clipped by 3 bases and J by 4 bases, with 7 bases between them. The CDR3 loop reads CASSDTRYEQYF. The CDR3, as DNA: TGTGCCAGCAGTGATACCAGATACGAGCAGTACTTC.

This sequence joins TRBV4-3 and TRBJ2-4; D is possibly TRBD1 or TRBD2 (6 bases each). CDR1 is LGHNA, CDR2 YSLEER, per germline. CDR3 size: 17 residues. Trimming took 1 base from V and 3 from J, leaving 16 bases between them. The CDR3 reads CASSQGVGGGVKNIQYF. The CDR3 DNA sequence: TGCGCCAGCAGCCAAGGGGTTGGAGGGGGTGTCAAAAACATTCAGTACTTC.

This clonotype occurred once. The rearrangement joins TRBV2 to TRBJ1-1; D call uncertain. The length of the CDR3 is 11 residues. The V gene's germline CDR1 is SNHLY and CDR2 FYNNEI. V lost 7 bases to trimming and J lost 2 bases, with 5 bases between them. This chain's CDR3 is CASTYNTEAFF. CDR3 sequence (DNA): TGTGCCAGCACTTACAACACTGAAGCTTTCTTT.